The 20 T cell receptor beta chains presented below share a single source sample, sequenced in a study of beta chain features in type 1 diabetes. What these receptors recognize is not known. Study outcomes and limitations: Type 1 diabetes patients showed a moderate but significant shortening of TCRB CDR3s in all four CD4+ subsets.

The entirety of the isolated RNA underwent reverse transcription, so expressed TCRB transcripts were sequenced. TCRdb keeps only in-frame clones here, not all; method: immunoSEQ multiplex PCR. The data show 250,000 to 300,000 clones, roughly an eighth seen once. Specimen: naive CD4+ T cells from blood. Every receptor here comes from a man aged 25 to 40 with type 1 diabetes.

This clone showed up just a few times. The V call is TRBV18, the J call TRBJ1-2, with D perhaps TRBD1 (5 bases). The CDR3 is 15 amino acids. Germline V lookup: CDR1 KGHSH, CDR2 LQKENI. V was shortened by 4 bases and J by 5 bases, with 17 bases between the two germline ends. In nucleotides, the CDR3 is TGTGCCAGCTCACACGACAGTCAGAGTAAATATGGCTACACCTTC. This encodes CASSHDSQSKYGYTF.

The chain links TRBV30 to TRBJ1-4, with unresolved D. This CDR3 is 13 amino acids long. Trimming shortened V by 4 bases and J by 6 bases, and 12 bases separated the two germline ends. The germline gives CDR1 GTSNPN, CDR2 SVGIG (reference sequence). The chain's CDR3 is CAWTLKPDEKLFF. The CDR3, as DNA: TGTGCCTGGACACTCAAACCTGATGAAAAACTGTTTTTT.

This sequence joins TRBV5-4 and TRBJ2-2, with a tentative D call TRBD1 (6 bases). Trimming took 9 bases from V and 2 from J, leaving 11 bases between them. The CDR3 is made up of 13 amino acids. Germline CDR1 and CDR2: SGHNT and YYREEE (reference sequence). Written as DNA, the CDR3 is TGTGCCACCGTCAGGGGAAACACCGGGGAGCTGTTTTTT. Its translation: CATVRGNTGELFF.

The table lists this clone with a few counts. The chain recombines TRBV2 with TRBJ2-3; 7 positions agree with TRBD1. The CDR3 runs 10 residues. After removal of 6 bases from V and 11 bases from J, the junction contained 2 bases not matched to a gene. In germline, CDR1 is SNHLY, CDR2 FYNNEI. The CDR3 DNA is TGTGCCAGCAGACGGACAGGGCAGTATTTT. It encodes CASRRTGQYF. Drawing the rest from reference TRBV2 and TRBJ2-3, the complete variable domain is EPEVTQTPSHQVTQMGQEVILRCVPISNHLYFYWYRQILGQKVEFLVSFYNNEISEKSEIFDDQFSVERPDGSNFTLKIRSTKLEDSAMYFCASRRTGQYFGPGTRLTVL.

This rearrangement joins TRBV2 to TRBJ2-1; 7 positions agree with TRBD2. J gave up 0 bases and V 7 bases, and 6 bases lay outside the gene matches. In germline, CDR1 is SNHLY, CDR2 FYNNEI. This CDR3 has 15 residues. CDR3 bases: TGTGCCAGCATTTACCAGCGGGACTCCTACAATGAGCAGTTCTTC. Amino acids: CASIYQRDSYNEQFF.

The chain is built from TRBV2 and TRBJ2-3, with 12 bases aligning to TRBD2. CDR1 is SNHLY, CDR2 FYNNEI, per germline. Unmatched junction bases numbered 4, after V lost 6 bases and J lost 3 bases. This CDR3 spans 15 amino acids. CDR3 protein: CASRNGLAGTDTQYF. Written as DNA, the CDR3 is TGTGCCAGCAGGAACGGACTAGCGGGGACAGATACGCAGTATTTT.

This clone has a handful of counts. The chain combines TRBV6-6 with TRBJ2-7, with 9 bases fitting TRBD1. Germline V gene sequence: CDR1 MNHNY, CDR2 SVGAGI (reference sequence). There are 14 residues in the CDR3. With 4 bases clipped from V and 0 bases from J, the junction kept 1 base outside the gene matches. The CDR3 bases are TGTGCCAGCAGTTGGGACAGGGACTCCTACGAGCAGTACTTC. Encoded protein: CASSWDRDSYEQYF.

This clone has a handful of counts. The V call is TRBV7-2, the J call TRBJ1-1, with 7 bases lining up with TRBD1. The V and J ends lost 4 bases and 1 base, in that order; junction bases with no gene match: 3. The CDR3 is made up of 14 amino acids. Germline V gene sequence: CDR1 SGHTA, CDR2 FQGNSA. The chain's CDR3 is CASSSTGSNTEAFF. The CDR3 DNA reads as TGTGCCAGCAGCTCGACAGGGTCGAACACTGAAGCTTTCTTT.

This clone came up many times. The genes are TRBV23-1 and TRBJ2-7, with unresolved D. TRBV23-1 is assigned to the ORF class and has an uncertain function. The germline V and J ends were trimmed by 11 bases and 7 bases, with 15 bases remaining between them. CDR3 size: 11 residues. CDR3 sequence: CARLQLKEQYF. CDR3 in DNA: TGCGCCCGACTTCAACTCAAAGAGCAGTACTTC.

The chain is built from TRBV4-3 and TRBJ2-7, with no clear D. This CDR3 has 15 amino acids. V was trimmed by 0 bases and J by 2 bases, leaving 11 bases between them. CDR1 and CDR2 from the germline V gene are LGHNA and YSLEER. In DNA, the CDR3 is TGCGCCAGCAGCCAAGAGTTTGGCGGAGCCTACGAGCAGTACTTC. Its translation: CASSQEFGGAYEQYF.

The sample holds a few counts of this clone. The CDR3 loop reads CASSRDSLNTEAFF. In DNA form, the CDR3 reads TGTGCCAGCAGCCGAGACAGCCTGAACACTGAAGCTTTCTTT. The chain carries TRBV7-6 and TRBJ1-1, with D perhaps TRBD1 (5 bases). Germline-derived CDR1 and CDR2 are SGHVS and FNYEAQ. V dropped 5 bases and J dropped 0 bases, with 10 bases sitting between them. CDR3 length: 14 amino acids.

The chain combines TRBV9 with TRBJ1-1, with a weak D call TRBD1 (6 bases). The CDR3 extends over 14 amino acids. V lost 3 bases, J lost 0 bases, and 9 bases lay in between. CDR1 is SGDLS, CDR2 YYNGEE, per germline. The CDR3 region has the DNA TGTGCCAGCAGCGCCCGGACAGTGAACACTGAAGCTTTCTTT. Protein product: CASSARTVNTEAFF.

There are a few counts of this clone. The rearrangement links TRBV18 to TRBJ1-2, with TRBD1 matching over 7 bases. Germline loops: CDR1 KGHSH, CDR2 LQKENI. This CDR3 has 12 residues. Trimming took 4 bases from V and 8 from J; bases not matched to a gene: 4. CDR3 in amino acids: CASSQGASGYTF. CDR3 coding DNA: TGTGCCAGCTCACAGGGGGCAAGCGGCTACACCTTC. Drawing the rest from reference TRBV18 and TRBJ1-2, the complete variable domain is NAGVMQNPRHLVRRRGQEARLRCSPMKGHSHVYWYRQLPEEGLKFMVYLQKENIIDESGMPKERFSAEFPKEGPSILRIQQVVRGDSAAYFCASSQGASGYTFGSGTRLTVV.

CDR3 DNA sequence: TGTGCCAGCAGCGGCACAGGGGAAGGGAATGCTGAAAAACTGTTTTTT. Translated, it gives CASSGTGEGNAEKLFF. V and J are TRBV28 and TRBJ1-4, with TRBD1 matching over 7 bases. This CDR3 has 16 amino acids. Germline values: CDR1 MDHEN, CDR2 SYDVKM. V was pared by 6 bases and J by 7 bases, with 14 bases of the junction left unmatched.

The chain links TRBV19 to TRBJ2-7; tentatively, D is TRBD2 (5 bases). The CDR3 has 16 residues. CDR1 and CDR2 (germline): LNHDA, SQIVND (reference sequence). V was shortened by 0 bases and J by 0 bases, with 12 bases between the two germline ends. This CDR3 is CASSIEKAVGSYEQYF. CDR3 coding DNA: TGTGCCAGTAGTATAGAGAAAGCGGTCGGCTCCTACGAGCAGTACTTC.

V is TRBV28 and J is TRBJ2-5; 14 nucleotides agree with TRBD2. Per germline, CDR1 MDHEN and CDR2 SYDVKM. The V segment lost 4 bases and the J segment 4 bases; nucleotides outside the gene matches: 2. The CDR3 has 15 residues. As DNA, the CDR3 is TGTGCCAGCAGTTCCGGACTAGCGGGAGGAGAGACCCAGTACTTC. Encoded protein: CASSSGLAGGETQYF.

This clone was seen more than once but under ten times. CDR3 amino acids: CASSTRTVMNTEAFF. The CDR3 DNA sequence: TGCGCCAGCAGCACCCGGACAGTGATGAACACTGAAGCTTTCTTT. The chain employs TRBV5-1 and TRBJ1-1, with a weak D call TRBD1 (6 bases). The V and J ends lost 4 bases and 0 bases respectively, with 13 bases between them. Germline V gene lookup returns CDR1 SGHRS and CDR2 YFSETQ. The CDR3 contains 15 residues.

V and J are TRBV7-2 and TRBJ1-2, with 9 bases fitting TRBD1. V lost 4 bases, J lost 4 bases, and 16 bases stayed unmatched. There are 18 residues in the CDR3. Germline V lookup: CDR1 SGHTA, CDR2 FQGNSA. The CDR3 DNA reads TGTGCCAGCAGCTCAACCGGGACAGGGATTCCCCCCATCTATGGCTACACCTTC. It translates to CASSSTGTGIPPIYGYTF. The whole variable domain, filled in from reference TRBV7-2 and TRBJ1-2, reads GAGVSQSPSNKVTEKGKDVELRCDPISGHTALYWYRQSLGQGLEFLIYFQGNSAPDKSGLPSDRFSAERTGGSVSTLTIQRTQQEDSAVYLCASSSTGTGIPPIYGYTFGSGTRLTVV.

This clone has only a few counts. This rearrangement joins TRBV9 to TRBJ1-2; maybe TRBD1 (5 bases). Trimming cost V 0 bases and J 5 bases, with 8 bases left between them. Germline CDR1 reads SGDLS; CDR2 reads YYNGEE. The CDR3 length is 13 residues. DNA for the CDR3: TGTGCCAGCAGCGTAGATCGACAGTATGGCTACACCTTC. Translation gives CASSVDRQYGYTF. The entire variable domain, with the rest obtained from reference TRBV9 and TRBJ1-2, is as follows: DSGVTQTPKHLITATGQRVTLRCSPRSGDLSVYWYQQSLDQGLQFLIQYYNGEERAKGNILERFSAQQFPDLHSELNLSSLELGDSALYFCASSVDRQYGYTFGSGTRLTVV.

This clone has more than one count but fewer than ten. The CDR3: CASSPRTSGSEQYF. The CDR3 DNA follows: TGTGCCAGCAGCCCCAGGACTAGCGGGAGCGAGCAGTACTTC. V and J are TRBV7-2 and TRBJ2-7; 13 positions match TRBD2. The CDR3 runs to 14 residues. The germline CDR1 and CDR2 sequences are SGHTA and FQGNSA. V was clipped by 5 bases and J by 6 bases; unmatched bases: 4. The complete variable domain, with remaining parts taken from reference TRBV7-2 and TRBJ2-7, reads GAGVSQSPSNKVTEKGKDVELRCDPISGHTALYWYRQSLGQGLEFLIYFQGNSAPDKSGLPSDRFSAERTGGSVSTLTIQRTQQEDSAVYLCASSPRTSGSEQYFGPGTRLTVT.